This TCR beta chain was documented in a study of T cell repertoires in aging, cancer and after chemotherapy. Study in general: Paired samples before and after chemotherapy came from chronic lymphocytic leukemia patients on fludarabine- or bendamustine-based regimens. The whole study produced a dataset of roughly 8.8 million TCR reads. Findings and limits, study-wide: These repertoire data do not allow conclusions about immunological memory after chemotherapy. Age-matched healthy donors had significantly more diverse, less clonal blood TCR repertoires than untreated cancer patients.

The CDR3 covers 13 residues. CDR1 is SGHTA and CDR2 is FQGTGA in the germline V gene. Trimming removed 1 base at V and 4 bases at J, with 6 bases between. Multiplex touch-down PCR with TRB-A/B primers amplified rearranged V-D-J TRB sequences. TCRdb analysed the multiplex PCR reads with MiXCR anew, one entry per CDR3 protein. The sample carries 6,100 or so distinct CDR3 sequences, 23% recorded once. The template was genomic DNA from peripheral blood, not RNA. This clonotype was counted between two and nine times. Its antigen is as yet unknown. V and J are TRBV7-3 and TRBJ2-3; D remains unclear. The clonotype comes from a human donor with a blood cancer. The specimen was blood. The CDR3 region is CASSLKSADTQYF. DNA for the CDR3: TGTGCCAGCAGCTTAAAATCGGCAGATACGCAGTATTTT.